This record looks at one T cell receptor beta chain sequence and its context. The antigen is not known. Germline loops: CDR1 MNHEY, CDR2 SVGAGI. Losses at the gene ends were 5 bases for V and 5 bases for J; bases not matched to a gene: 7. The CDR3 covers 15 residues. This sample was included in a study of radiotherapy plus CTLA-4 blockade in lung cancer. Overall study: The study recorded objective responses in roughly 18% of patients and disease control in 31%. Whole-study results and caveats: Reported findings show early blood T cell clone dynamics, with interferon-beta, best predicted response.

Focal radiation with ipilimumab CTLA-4 blockade was given to patients with chemo-refractory metastatic non-small-cell lung cancer. Profiling relied on immunoSEQ multiplex PCR, and the TCRdb table lists in-frame clones only, not all of them. The sample includes under 95,000 clones, around 79% seen only once; the top ten take 22%. This TCR was sampled from a human donor with non-small cell lung cancer whose response to radiotherapy plus ipilimumab could not be evaluated. Some clones in this sample may be carry-over from other donors' samples. The rearrangement joins TRBV6-5 to TRBJ2-1; 9 bases line up with TRBD1. The starting material was peripheral blood, obtained from a patient treated with radiotherapy plus ipilimumab. For the CDR3, the DNA is TGTGCCAGCAGTCTATGGGACAGGGTCAACAATGAGCAGTTCTTC. It specifies CASSLWDRVNNEQFF.